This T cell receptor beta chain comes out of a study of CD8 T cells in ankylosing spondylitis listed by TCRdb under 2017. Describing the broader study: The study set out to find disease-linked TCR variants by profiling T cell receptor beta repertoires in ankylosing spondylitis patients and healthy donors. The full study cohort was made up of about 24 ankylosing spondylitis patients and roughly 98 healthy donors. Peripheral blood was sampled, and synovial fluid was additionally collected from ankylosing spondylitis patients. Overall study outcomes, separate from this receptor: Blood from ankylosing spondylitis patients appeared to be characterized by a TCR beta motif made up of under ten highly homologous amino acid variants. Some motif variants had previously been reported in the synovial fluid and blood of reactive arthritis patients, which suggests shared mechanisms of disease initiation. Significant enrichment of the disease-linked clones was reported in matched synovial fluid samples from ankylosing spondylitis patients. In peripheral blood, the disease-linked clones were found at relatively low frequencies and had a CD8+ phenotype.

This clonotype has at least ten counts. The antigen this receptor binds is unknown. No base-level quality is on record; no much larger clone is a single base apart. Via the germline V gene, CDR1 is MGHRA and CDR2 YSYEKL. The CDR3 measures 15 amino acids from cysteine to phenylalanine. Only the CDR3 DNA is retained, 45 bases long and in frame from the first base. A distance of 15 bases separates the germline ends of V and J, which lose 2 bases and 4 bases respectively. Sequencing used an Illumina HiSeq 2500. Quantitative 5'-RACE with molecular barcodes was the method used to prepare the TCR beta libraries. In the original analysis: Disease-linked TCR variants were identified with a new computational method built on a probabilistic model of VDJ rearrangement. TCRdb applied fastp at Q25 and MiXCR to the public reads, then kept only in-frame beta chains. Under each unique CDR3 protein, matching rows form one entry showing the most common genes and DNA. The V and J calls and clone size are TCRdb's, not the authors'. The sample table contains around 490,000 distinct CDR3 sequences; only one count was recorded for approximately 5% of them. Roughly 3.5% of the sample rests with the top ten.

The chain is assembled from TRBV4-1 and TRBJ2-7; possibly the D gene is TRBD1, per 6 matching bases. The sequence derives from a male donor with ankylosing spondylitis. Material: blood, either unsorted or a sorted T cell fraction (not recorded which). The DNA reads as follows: TGCGCCAGCAGCCAAAGTACGGACAGCTCTTACGAGCAGTACTTC. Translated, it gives CASSQSTDSSYEQYF.